This T cell receptor beta chain was observed in a study of OX40 agonist ivuxolimab in advanced cancers. Study details: Enrolled patients in dose escalation had cancers that were hepatocellular carcinoma, melanoma, renal cell or head and neck cancer.

Generated by immunoSEQ multiplex PCR, the TCRdb table keeps only in-frame clones and is missing some. The sample shows 55,000 to 80,000 clones, approximately 85% of them seen only once. Trimming removed 5 bases from V and 1 base from J, with 8 bases in between. Germline CDR1 KGHSH, CDR2 LQKENI. The CDR3 loop spans 13 amino acids. The TCR sequence derives from an adult with an advanced solid tumor such as melanoma, head and neck, liver or kidney cancer. The sequenced sample was CD4+ or CD8+ T cells sorted from blood, obtained in a trial of the OX40 agonist ivuxolimab. This chain connects TRBV18 to TRBJ2-5; TRBD1 is a possible D gene (5 bases). CDR3 residues: CASSIDSQETQYF. The CDR3 region has the DNA TGTGCCAGCTCAATAGACAGCCAAGAGACCCAGTACTTC. Looking up the rest from reference TRBV18 and TRBJ2-5 gives the full variable domain: NAGVMQNPRHLVRRRGQEARLRCSPMKGHSHVYWYRQLPEEGLKFMVYLQKENIIDESGMPKERFSAEFPKEGPSILRIQQVVRGDSAAYFCASSIDSQETQYFGPGTRLLVL.